This TCR beta chain was obtained from a study of blood T cell repertoires in COVID-19. Study-level background: Specimens from acute and convalescent COVID-19 originated in the United States, Italy and Spain. Nucleic acid was either cDNA or gDNA, and it came from T cells, B-cell-depleted T cells, or PBMCs.

The method was immunoSEQ multiplex PCR; TCRdb's version includes in-frame clones alone and lacks a portion of them. The table has 95,000 to 150,000 clones, around nine tenths seen once. The TCR originated in an elderly woman with acute or convalescent COVID-19. The sample comprised peripheral blood.

The CDR3 nucleotides read TGTGCCAGCAGTTCCACTAGCGGATACAAAATCTACGAGCAGTACTTC. Protein product: CASSSTSGYKIYEQYF. This chain joins TRBV28 and TRBJ2-7, with 8 nucleotides matching TRBD2. The germline gives CDR1 MDHEN, CDR2 SYDVKM. V lost 4 bases, J lost 3 bases, and 11 bases stayed unmatched. CDR3 size: 16 residues.